Detailed here is one TCR beta chain. Those enrolled in Seattle joined during active infection and were followed longitudinally afterward. Germline CDR1 LGHDT, CDR2 YNNKEL (reference sequence). This CDR3 is built from 13 residues. The J segment lost 3 bases and the V segment lost 8 bases, leaving 6 bases of the junction unmatched. This sample stems from a study of blood T cell repertoires in COVID-19. Study-level background: The origin of the acute and convalescent COVID-19 samples was the United States, Italy and Spain. PBMCs, B-cell-depleted T cells, or T cells provided the cDNA or gDNA that made up the material.

Source study methods: The authors estimated nucleated cell counts from reference gene primer amplification. Profiling relied on immunoSEQ multiplex PCR, and the TCRdb table lists in-frame clones only, not all of them. From that table come the V and J calls and clone size; the DNA was used to work out D and trimming. The table shows 350,000 to 450,000 clones, with roughly 86% occurring only once. This chain links TRBV3-1 (or the pseudogene TRBV3-2) with TRBJ1-1, with 7 bases identical to TRBD1. Sample: peripheral blood. The receptor was derived from a woman aged 55-70 years with COVID-19, enrolled during active disease. CDR3 nucleotides: TGTGCCAGCGGATCACAGGGGTACACTGAAGCTTTCTTT. Residues: CASGSQGYTEAFF.